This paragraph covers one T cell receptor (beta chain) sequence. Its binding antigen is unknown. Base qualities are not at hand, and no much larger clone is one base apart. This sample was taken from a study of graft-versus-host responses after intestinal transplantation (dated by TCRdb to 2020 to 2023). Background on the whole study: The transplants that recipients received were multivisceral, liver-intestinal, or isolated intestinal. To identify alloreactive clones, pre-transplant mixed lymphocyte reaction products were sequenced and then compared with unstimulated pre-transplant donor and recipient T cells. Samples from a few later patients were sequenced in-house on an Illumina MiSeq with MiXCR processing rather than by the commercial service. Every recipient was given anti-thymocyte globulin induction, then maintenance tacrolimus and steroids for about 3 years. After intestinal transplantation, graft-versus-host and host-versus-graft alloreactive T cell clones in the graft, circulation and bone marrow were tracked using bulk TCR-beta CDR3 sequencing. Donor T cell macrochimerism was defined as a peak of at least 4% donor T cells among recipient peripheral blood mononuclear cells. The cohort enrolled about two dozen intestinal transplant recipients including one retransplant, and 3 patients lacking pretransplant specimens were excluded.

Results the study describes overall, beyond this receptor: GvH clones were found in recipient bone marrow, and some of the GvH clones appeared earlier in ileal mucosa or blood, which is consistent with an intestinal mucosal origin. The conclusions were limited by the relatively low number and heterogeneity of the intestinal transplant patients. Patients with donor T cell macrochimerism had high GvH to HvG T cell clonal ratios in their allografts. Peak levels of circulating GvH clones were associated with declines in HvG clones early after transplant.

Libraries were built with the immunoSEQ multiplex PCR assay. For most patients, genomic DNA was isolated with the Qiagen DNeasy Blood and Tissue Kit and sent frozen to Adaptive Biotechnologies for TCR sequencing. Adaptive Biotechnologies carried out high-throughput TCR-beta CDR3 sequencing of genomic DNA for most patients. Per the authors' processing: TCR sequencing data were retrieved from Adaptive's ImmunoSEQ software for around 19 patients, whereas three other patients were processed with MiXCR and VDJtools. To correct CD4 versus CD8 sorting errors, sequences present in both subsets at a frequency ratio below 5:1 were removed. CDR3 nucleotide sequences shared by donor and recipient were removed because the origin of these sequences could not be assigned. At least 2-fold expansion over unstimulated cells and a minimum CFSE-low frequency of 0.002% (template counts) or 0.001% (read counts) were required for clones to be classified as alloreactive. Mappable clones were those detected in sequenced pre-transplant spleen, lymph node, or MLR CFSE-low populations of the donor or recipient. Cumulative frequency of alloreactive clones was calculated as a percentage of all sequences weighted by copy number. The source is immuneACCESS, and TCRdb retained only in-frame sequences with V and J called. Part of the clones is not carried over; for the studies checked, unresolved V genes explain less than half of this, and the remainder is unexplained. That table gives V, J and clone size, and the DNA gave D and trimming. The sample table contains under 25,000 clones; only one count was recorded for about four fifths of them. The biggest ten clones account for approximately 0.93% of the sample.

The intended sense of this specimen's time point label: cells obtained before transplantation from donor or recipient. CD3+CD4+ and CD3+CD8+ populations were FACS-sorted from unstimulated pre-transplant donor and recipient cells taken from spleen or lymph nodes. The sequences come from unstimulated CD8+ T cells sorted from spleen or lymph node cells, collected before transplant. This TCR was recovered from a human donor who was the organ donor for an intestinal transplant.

DNA sequence: TGTGCCAGTAGTATGCAGGGGGTTGGCACCGAGCAGTACTTC. This codes for CASSMQGVGTEQYF. The chain joins TRBV19 to TRBJ2-7, with 7 bases matching TRBD1. CDR1 and CDR2, looked up from the germline V gene (reference sequence), are LNHDA and SQIVND. CDR3 length: 14 amino acids, cysteine to phenylalanine. The DNA shown is the 42-base CDR3, in frame from base 1. Relative to germline, V is missing 3 bases and J is missing 6 bases, with 8 bases of the junction outside any gene match. Supplemented by the reference TRBV19 and TRBJ2-7 proteins around the CDR3, the complete variable domain is DGGITQSPKYLFRKEGQNVTLSCEQNLNHDAMYWYRQDPGQGLRLIYYSQIVNDFQKGDIAEGYSVSREKKESFPLTVTSAQKNPTAFYLCASSMQGVGTEQYFGPGTRLTVT.